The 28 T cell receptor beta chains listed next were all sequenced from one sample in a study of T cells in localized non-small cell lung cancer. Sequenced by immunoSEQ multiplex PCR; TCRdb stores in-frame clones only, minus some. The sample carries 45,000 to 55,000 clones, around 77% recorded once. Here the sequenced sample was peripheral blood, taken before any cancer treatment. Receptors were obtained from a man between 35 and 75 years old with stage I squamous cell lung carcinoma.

CDR3 DNA: TGTGCCAGCAGCCGGGACAGGGGCGTCGGGGAGCTGTTTTTT. It specifies CASSRDRGVGELFF. This chain links TRBV6-4 with TRBJ2-2; the match to TRBD1 covers 10 bases. CDR1 MRHNA and CDR2 SNTAGT come from the germline V gene. V shed 6 bases, J shed 7 bases, and the junction held 5 bases outside the gene matches. The CDR3 length is 14 residues.

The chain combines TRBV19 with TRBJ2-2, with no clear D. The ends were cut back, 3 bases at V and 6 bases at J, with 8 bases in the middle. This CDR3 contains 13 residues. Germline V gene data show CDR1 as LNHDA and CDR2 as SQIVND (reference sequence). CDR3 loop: CASSINKAGELFF. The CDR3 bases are TGTGCCAGTAGTATCAATAAGGCCGGGGAGCTGTTTTTT.

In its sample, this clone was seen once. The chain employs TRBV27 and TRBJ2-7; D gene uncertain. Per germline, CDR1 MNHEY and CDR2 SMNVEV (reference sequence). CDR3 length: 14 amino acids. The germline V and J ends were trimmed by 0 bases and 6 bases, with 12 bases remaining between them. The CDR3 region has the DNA TGTGCCAGCAGTTTATCGGTCTCCGACGGCGAGCAGTACTTC. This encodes CASSLSVSDGEQYF.

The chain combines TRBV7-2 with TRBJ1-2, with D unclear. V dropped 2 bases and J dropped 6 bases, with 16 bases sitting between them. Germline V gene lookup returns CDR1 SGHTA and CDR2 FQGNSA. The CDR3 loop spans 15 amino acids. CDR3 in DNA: TGTGCCAGCAGCTTAAGTCCAGGTATCCCTCATGGCTACACCTTC. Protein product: CASSLSPGIPHGYTF. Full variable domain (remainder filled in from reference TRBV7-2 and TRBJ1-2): GAGVSQSPSNKVTEKGKDVELRCDPISGHTALYWYRQSLGQGLEFLIYFQGNSAPDKSGLPSDRFSAERTGGSVSTLTIQRTQQEDSAVYLCASSLSPGIPHGYTFGSGTRLTVV.

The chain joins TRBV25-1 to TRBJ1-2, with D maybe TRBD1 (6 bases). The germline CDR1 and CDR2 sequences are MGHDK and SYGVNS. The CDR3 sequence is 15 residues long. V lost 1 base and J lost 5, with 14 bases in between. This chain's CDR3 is CASSESQGWIYGYTF. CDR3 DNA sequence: TGTGCCAGCAGTGAATCACAGGGATGGATTTATGGCTACACCTTC.

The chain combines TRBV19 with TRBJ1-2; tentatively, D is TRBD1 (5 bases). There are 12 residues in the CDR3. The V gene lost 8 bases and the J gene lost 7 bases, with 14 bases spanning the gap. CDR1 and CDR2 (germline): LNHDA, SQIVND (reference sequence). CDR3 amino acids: CASGGAGGGYTF. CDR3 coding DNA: TGTGCCAGTGGCGGTGCGGGGGGTGGCTACACCTTC.

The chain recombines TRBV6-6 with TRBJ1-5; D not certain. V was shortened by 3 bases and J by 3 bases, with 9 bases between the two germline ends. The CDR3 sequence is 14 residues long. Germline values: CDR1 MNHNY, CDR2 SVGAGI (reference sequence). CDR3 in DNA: TGTGCCAGCAGTTATGGACCCATCAATCAGCCCCAGCATTTT. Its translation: CASSYGPINQPQHF.

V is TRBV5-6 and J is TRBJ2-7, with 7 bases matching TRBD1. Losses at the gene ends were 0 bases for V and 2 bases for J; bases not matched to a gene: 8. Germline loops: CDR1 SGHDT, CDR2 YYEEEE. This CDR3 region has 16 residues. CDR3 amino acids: CASSLAGTGVAYEQYF. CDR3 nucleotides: TGTGCCAGCAGCTTGGCAGGCACAGGGGTAGCCTACGAGCAGTACTTC. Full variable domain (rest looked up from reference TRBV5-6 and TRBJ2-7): DAGVTQSPTHLIKTRGQQVTLRCSPKSGHDTVSWYQQALGQGPQFIFQYYEEEERQRGNFPDRFSGHQFPNYSSELNVNALLLGDSALYLCASSLAGTGVAYEQYFGPGTRLTVT.

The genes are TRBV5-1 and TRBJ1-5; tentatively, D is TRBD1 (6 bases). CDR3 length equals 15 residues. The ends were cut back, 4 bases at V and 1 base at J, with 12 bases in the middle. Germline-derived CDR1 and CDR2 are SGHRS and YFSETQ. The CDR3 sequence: CASSPGTQSNQPQHF. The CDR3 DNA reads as TGCGCCAGCAGCCCCGGGACACAGAGCAATCAGCCCCAGCATTTT.

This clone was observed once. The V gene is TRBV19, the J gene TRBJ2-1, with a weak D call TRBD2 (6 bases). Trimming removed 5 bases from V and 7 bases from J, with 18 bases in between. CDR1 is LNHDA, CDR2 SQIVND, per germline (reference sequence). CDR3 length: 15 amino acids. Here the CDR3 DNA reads TGTGCCAGTAGTGATGTGCGGGACGCTATAAATGAGCAGTTCTTC. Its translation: CASSDVRDAINEQFF.

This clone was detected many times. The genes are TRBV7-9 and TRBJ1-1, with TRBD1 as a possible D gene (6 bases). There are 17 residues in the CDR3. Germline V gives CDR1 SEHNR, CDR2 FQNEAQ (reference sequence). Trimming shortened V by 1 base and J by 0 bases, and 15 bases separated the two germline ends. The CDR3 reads CASSLGQEFSMNTEAFF. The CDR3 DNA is TGTGCCAGCAGCTTAGGACAGGAATTTTCAATGAACACTGAAGCTTTCTTT.

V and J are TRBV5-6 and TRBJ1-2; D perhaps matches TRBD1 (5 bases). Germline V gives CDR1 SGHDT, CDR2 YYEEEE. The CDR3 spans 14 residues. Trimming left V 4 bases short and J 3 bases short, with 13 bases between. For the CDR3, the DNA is TGTGCCAGCAGCCCCCAACAGGATTACTATGGCTACACCTTC. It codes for CASSPQQDYYGYTF.

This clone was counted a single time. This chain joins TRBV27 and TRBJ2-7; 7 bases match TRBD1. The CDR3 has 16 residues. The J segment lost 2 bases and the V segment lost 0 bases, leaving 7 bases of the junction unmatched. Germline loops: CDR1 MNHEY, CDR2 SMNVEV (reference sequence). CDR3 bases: TGTGCCAGCAGTTTATCGATGGGACAGATTACCTACGAGCAGTACTTC. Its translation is CASSLSMGQITYEQYF.

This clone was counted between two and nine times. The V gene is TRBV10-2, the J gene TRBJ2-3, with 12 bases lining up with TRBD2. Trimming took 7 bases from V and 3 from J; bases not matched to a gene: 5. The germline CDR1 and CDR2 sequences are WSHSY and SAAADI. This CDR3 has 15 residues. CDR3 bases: TGCGCCAGCACACTAGCGGGGGGCTGGACAGATACGCAGTATTTT. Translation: CASTLAGGWTDTQYF.

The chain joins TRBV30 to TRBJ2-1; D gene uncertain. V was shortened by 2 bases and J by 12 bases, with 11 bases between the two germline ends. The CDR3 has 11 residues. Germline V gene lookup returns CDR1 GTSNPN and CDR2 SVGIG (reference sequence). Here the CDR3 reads CAWSTGLVQFF. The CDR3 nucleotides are TGTGCCTGGAGTACTGGGTTGGTGCAGTTCTTC.

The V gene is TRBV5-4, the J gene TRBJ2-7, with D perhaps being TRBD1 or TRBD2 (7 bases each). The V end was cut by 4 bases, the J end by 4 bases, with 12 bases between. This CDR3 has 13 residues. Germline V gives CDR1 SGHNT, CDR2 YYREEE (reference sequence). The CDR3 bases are TGTGCCAGCAGCCTTCAGGGGGGGTACGAGCAGTACTTC. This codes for CASSLQGGYEQYF.

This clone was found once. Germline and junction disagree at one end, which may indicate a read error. The CDR3 region has the DNA TGTGCTAGCAGCCCGTCCAGGGGAGGGAAAGAGACCCAGTACTTC. Its translation is CASSPSRGGKETQYF. This chain links TRBV7-7 with TRBJ2-5, with TRBD2 as a possible D gene (7 bases). The germline CDR1 and CDR2 sequences are SSHAT and FNYEAQ (reference sequence). There are 15 residues in the CDR3.

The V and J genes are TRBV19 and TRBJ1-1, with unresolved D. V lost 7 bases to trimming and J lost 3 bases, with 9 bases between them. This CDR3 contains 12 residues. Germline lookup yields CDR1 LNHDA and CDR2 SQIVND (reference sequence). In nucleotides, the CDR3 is TGTGCCAGTAAGGCAGGACACACTGAAGCTTTCTTT. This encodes CASKAGHTEAFF. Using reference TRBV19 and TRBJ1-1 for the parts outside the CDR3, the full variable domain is DGGITQSPKYLFRKEGQNVTLSCEQNLNHDAMYWYRQDPGQGLRLIYYSQIVNDFQKGDIAEGYSVSREKKESFPLTVTSAQKNPTAFYLCASKAGHTEAFFGQGTRLTVV.

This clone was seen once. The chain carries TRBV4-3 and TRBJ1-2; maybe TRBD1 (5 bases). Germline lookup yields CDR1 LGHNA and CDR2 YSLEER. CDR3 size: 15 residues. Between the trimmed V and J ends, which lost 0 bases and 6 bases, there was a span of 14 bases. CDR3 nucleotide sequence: TGCGCCAGCAGCCAAGATTACAGGACTCCCCATGGCTACACCTTC. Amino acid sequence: CASSQDYRTPHGYTF.

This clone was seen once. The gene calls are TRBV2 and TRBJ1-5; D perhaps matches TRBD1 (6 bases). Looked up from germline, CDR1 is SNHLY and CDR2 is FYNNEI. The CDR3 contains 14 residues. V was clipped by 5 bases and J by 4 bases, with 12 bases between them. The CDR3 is CASSPGTRNQPQHF. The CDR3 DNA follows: TGTGCCAGCAGTCCCGGGACAAGAAATCAGCCCCAGCATTTT.

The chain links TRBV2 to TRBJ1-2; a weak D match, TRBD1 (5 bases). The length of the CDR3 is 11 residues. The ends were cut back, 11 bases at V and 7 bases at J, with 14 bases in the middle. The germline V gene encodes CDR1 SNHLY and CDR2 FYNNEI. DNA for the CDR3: TGTGCCGGGAGGGACCTCCTTGGCTACACCTTC. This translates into CAGRDLLGYTF.

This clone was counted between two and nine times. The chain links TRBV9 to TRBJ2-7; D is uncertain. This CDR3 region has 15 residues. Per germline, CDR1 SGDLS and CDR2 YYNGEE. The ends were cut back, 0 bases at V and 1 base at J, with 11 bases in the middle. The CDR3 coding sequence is TGTGCCAGCAGCGTAGGTACAGTCGCTTCCTACGAGCAGTACTTC. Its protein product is CASSVGTVASYEQYF. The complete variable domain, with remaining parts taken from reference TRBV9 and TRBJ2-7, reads DSGVTQTPKHLITATGQRVTLRCSPRSGDLSVYWYQQSLDQGLQFLIQYYNGEERAKGNILERFSAQQFPDLHSELNLSSLELGDSALYFCASSVGTVASYEQYFGPGTRLTVT.

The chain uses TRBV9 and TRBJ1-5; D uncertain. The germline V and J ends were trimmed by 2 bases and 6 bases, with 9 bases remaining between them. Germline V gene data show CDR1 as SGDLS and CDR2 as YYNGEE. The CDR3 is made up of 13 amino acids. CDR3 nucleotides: TGTGCCAGCAGCGTGGGGTTAGGTCAGCCCCAGCATTTT. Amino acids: CASSVGLGQPQHF.

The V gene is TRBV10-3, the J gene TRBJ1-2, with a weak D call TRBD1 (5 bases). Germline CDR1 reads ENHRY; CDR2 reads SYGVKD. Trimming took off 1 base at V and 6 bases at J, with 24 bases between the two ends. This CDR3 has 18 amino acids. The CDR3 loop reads CAISEYFTDKGLPNGYTF. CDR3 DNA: TGTGCCATCAGTGAGTACTTCACGGACAAAGGCCTGCCCAATGGCTACACCTTC.

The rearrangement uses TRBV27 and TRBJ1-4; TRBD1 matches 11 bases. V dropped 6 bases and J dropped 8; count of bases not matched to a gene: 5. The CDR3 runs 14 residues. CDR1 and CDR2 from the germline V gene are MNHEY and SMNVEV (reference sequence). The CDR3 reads CASSRTGGAEKLFF. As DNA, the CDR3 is TGTGCCAGCAGCCGGACAGGGGGCGCGGAAAAACTGTTTTTT.

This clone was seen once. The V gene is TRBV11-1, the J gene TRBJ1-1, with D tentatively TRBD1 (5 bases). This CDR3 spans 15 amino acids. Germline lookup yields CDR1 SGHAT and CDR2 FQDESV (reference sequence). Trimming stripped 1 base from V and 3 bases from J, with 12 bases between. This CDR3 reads CASSLGGASHTEAFF. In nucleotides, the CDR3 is TGTGCCAGCAGCTTAGGTGGGGCCTCCCACACTGAAGCTTTCTTT.

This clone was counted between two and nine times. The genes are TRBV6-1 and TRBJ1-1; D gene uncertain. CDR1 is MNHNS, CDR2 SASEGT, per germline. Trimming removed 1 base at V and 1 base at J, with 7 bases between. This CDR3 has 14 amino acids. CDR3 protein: CASSEGVENTEAFF. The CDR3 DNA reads TGTGCCAGCAGTGAAGGGGTAGAGAACACTGAAGCTTTCTTT.

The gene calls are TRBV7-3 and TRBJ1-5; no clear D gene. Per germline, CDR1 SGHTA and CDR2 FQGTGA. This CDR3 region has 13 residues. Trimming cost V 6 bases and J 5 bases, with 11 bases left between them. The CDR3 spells CASREGTDQPQHF. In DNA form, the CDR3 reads TGTGCCAGCAGGGAGGGAACTGATCAGCCCCAGCATTTT.